These T cell receptor beta chains were read from a single sample in a study of T cell repertoires in cytomegalovirus infection. TCRdb independently ran MiXCR on the reads; one entry per CDR3 protein. The sample lists approximately 1,000,000 distinct CDR3 sequences, less than 40% seen once, with over 13% in the top ten. The antigens of these receptors remain unknown. Specimen: cultured CD8+ T cells from PBMCs, collected from culture after CMV antigen stimulation. The receptors stem from a human donor in good health (CMV status not recorded). Some clones in this sample may be carry-over from other donors' samples. Each CDR3 is given with its conserved first and last residue. A D gene is named only where the DNA matches it firmly. Expanded clones get a size class; other rows say once, few or many, or leave the size out.

j_gene	d_gene	v_gene	abundance	CDR3aa	CDR3nt
TRBJ2-3	TRBD2	TRBV4-3	-	CASSQSPTSGAGDTQYF	TGCGCCAGCAGCCAAAGTCCGACTAGCGGGGCTGGAGATACGCAGTATTTT
TRBJ2-7	-	TRBV29-1	-	CSVLPWGDRHSYEQYF	TGCAGCGTTCTCCCGTGGGGCGACAGGCACTCCTACGAGCAGTACTTC
TRBJ1-1	-	TRBV6-1	many	CASSLRYFSKEVAEAFF	TGTGCCAGCAGTTTACGATATTTTTCAAAAGAGGTAGCGGAAGCTTTCTTT
TRBJ1-1	TRBD1	TRBV19	few	CASSIPGGIGGTEAFF	TGTGCCAGTAGTATACCAGGGGGGATTGGGGGTACTGAAGCTTTCTTT
TRBJ1-1	-	TRBV28	few	CASSGNRAYTEAFF	TGTGCCAGCAGTGGGAACCGGGCGTACACTGAAGCTTTCTTT
TRBJ2-3	-	TRBV27	-	CASGWGAGTDTQYF	TGTGCCAGCGGATGGGGCGCGGGCACAGATACGCAGTATTTT
TRBJ2-2	-	TRBV5-1	-	CASTAPADRNTGELFF	TGCGCCAGCACTGCCCCCGCGGACAGGAACACCGGGGAGCTGTTTTTT
TRBJ2-5	-	TRBV2	-	CASSSPRGARPETQYF	TGTGCCAGCAGTTCCCCGAGGGGGGCCAGGCCAGAGACCCAGTACTTC
TRBJ1-2	-	TRBV25-1	few	CASSESRTDGYTF	TGTGCCAGCAGTGAATCCCGGACAGATGGCTACACCTTC
TRBJ2-2	TRBD1	TRBV28	-	CASSFKGAAVPGELFF	TGTGCCAGCAGTTTCAAGGGGGCCGCGGTTCCCGGGGAGCTGTTTTTT
TRBJ2-5	TRBD2	TRBV11-1	many	CASSFGLVGVETQYF	TGTGCCAGCAGCTTCGGACTAGTCGGTGTGGAGACCCAGTACTTC
TRBJ1-2	-	TRBV5-1	-	CASSLAKGGSWGYTF	TGCGCCAGCAGCTTGGCCAAGGGGGGGAGCTGGGGCTACACCTTC
TRBJ1-6	-	TRBV10-2	few	CASSESRNYNSPLHF	TGCGCCAGCAGTGAGTCGAGGAACTATAATTCACCCCTCCACTTT
TRBJ2-3	-	TRBV2	few	CASKEGFGGTDTQYF	TGTGCCAGCAAGGAGGGCTTCGGGGGCACAGATACGCAGTATTTT